These 8 T cell receptor beta chains came from one sample sequenced in a study of T cell clonotyping in hematopoietic cell transplantation. Using immunoSEQ multiplex PCR, the repertoire was profiled, and TCRdb retains in-frame clones only, with some absent. There are about 8,700 clones in the sample; nearly 98% occur only once, and about 2.4% lies in the top ten. The starting material was peripheral blood mononuclear cells, obtained 100 days after allogeneic stem cell transplant. All receptors derive from a male patient aged 55 to 70 who had an allogeneic stem cell transplant from a related donor, so the T cells may come from the graft donor. Some clones in this sample may be carry-over from other donors' samples.

The rearrangement joins TRBV7-3 to TRBJ2-2, with D unclear. The CDR3 consists of 16 residues. The germline V gene has CDR1 SGHTA and CDR2 FQGTGA. V lost 5 bases to trimming and J lost 0 bases, with 13 bases between them. The DNA for the CDR3 is TGTGCCAGCAGCCCCATGGCGCCTTCGAACACCGGGGAGCTGTTTTTT. Amino acid sequence: CASSPMAPSNTGELFF.

The table lists this clone with a count of one. The chain is built from TRBV7-2 and TRBJ2-2; the D gene is possibly TRBD1 (6 bases). CDR1 and CDR2 (germline): SGHTA, FQGNSA. The CDR3 is 13 amino acids. CDR3 DNA: TGTGCAGCCGGGACACCCAGCACCGGGGAGCTGTTTTTT. Translating gives CAAGTPSTGELFF. Filled out from reference TRBV7-2 and TRBJ2-2, the complete variable domain reads GAGVSQSPSNKVTEKGKDVELRCDPISGHTALYWYRQSLGQGLEFLIYFQGNSAPDKSGLPSDRFSAERTGGSVSTLTIQRTQQEDSAVYLCAAGTPSTGELFFGEGSRLTVL.

This clone was recorded only once. The rearrangement joins TRBV5-1 to TRBJ2-5, with D perhaps TRBD1 or TRBD2 (5 bases each). The V gene lost 1 base and the J gene lost 1 base, with 8 bases spanning the gap. The V gene's germline CDR1 is SGHRS and CDR2 YFSETQ. The CDR3 consists of 14 residues. The CDR3 protein is CASSLLGVQETQYF. CDR3 bases: TGCGCCAGCAGCTTGTTGGGGGTCCAAGAGACCCAGTACTTC.

The chain links TRBV14 to TRBJ1-1, with 8 bases lining up with TRBD1. Trimming took 4 bases from V and 13 from J; bases not matched to a gene: 11. This CDR3 has 13 residues. Germline assignment: CDR1 SGHDN and CDR2 FVKESK. The CDR3 sequence is CASSPGQGYNGFF. DNA of the CDR3: TGTGCCAGCAGCCCCGGACAGGGCTATAATGGTTTCTTT.

The V call is TRBV13, the J call TRBJ1-6; no definite D call. Deletions cut 3 bases from V and 9 bases from J, with 6 bases between. The CDR3 is 12 residues long. Germline V lookup: CDR1 PRHDT, CDR2 FYEKMQ (reference sequence). CDR3 sequence: CASSLSASPLHF. The CDR3 DNA reads as TGTGCCAGCAGCTTGTCCGCTTCACCCCTCCACTTT.

The chain employs TRBV7-2 and TRBJ2-3; the D is unclear. The V end lost 1 base, the J end lost 4 bases, and 3 bases lay between the germline ends. The CDR3 is 12 residues long. Germline CDR1 reads SGHTA; CDR2 reads FQGNSA. In DNA, the CDR3 is TGTGCCAGCAGCTTAGTACCAGATACGCAGTATTTT. It specifies CASSLVPDTQYF. Based on the CDR3 plus reference TRBV7-2 and TRBJ2-3, the full variable domain is GAGVSQSPSNKVTEKGKDVELRCDPISGHTALYWYRQSLGQGLEFLIYFQGNSAPDKSGLPSDRFSAERTGGSVSTLTIQRTQQEDSAVYLCASSLVPDTQYFGPGTRLTVL.

V usage is TRBV19 and J usage is TRBJ2-7; 8 bases agree with TRBD1. J gave up 4 bases and V 3 bases, and 2 bases lay outside the gene matches. CDR1 is LNHDA, CDR2 SQIVND, per germline (reference sequence). The CDR3 consists of 13 residues. Here the CDR3 DNA reads TGTGCCAGTAGTATCGACAGGGGATACGAGCAGTACTTC. It codes for CASSIDRGYEQYF.

The rearrangement joins TRBV7-8 to TRBJ2-7, with 8 bases fitting TRBD2. From germline, CDR1 is SGHVS and CDR2 FQNEAQ. V lost 2 bases to trimming and J lost 6 bases; unmatched junction nucleotides: 6. This CDR3 has 14 residues. The chain's CDR3 is CASSLSGGAGEQYF. The CDR3 coding sequence is TGTGCCAGCAGCTTATCCGGGGGGGCTGGCGAGCAGTACTTC.